These 30 T cell receptor beta chains came from one sample sequenced in a study of long-term antiretroviral therapy in people with HIV. They ran version v3.0 of the immunoSEQ assay at survey level. Sequenced by immunoSEQ multiplex PCR; TCRdb stores in-frame clones only, minus some. The sample carries roughly 24,000 clones, around 86% recorded once. This material consisted of unsorted PBMCs, taken 1.8 years before starting antiretroviral therapy. The receptors originated from a woman aged 25 to 39 with HIV.

The chain is built from TRBV6-1 and TRBJ2-1; D tentatively fits TRBD1 or TRBD2 (5 bases each). The CDR3 sequence is 18 residues long. The germline V and J ends were trimmed by 0 bases and 5 bases, with 20 bases remaining between them. Per the germline V gene, CDR1 is MNHNS and CDR2 is SASEGT. CDR3 nucleotides: TGTGCCAGCAGTGAAGCGATGTCGCTTCCGGGACCCAACAATGAGCAGTTCTTC. Protein product: CASSEAMSLPGPNNEQFF.

This chain connects TRBV29-1 to TRBJ2-3, with 8 bases that match TRBD1. There are 15 residues in the CDR3. Germline loops: CDR1 SQVTM, CDR2 ANQGSEA. Trimming removed 7 bases from V and 5 bases from J; junction bases left unmatched: 14. CDR3: CSAWTDRGTGDTQYF. The CDR3, as DNA: TGCAGCGCCTGGACCGACAGGGGCACGGGAGATACGCAGTATTTT.

The rearrangement links TRBV9 to TRBJ1-1; TRBD1 is a possible D gene (6 bases). Trimming removed 3 bases at V and 5 bases at J, with 11 bases between. There are 13 residues in the CDR3. Germline assignment: CDR1 SGDLS and CDR2 YYNGEE. The CDR3 loop is CASSAGGGTEAFF. CDR3 nucleotides: TGTGCCAGCAGCGCTGGAGGGGGTACTGAAGCTTTCTTT.

The chain uses TRBV5-1 and TRBJ1-1; D ambiguous. V was cut by 7 bases and J by 0 bases, with 10 bases left in between. CDR1 SGHRS and CDR2 YFSETQ come from the germline V gene. The CDR3 runs to 13 residues. The CDR3 sequence is CASGEGMNTEAFF. The CDR3, as DNA: TGCGCCAGCGGGGAAGGGATGAACACTGAAGCTTTCTTT. The variable domain in full, completed from reference TRBV5-1 and TRBJ1-1, reads KAGVTQTPRYLIKTRGQQVTLSCSPISGHRSVSWYQQTPGQGLQFLFEYFSETQRNKGNFPGRFSGRQFSNSRSEMNVSTLELGDSALYLCASGEGMNTEAFFGQGTRLTVV.

This chain links TRBV11-1 with TRBJ2-7, with TRBD1 matching over 9 bases. The CDR3 spans 15 residues. V lost 4 bases to trimming and J lost 0 bases; unmatched junction nucleotides: 4. The germline CDR1 and CDR2 sequences are SGHAT and FQDESV (reference sequence). CDR3 sequence reads: CASSSPTGGSYEQYF. The DNA for the CDR3 is TGTGCCAGCAGCTCCCCGACAGGGGGCTCCTACGAGCAGTACTTC.

The chain uses TRBV5-4 and TRBJ1-1; possibly TRBD1 for D (5 bases). Looked up from germline, CDR1 is SGHNT and CDR2 is YYREEE (reference sequence). This CDR3 is built from 17 residues. The V gene lost 4 bases and the J gene lost 3 bases, with 22 bases spanning the gap. The CDR3 DNA reads as TGTGCCAGCAGCCCCCCACCAGGACATTTTGCGGACACTGAAGCTTTCTTT. Translating it yields CASSPPPGHFADTEAFF.

The gene calls are TRBV4-1 and TRBJ1-5; D gene ambiguous. This CDR3 comprises 14 residues. Trimming shortened V by 1 base and J by 4 bases, and 8 bases separated the two germline ends. CDR1 and CDR2 from the germline V gene are MGHRA and YSYEKL. CDR3 sequence: CASSQASGNQPQHF. The CDR3 nucleotides read TGCGCCAGCAGCCAAGCCTCCGGAAATCAGCCCCAGCATTTT.

The genes are TRBV6-5 and TRBJ1-2; D not certain. Trimming took 5 bases from V and 4 from J, leaving 14 bases between them. The CDR3 runs 14 residues. Germline V lookup: CDR1 MNHEY, CDR2 SVGAGI. The CDR3 spells CASSPFSSLYGYTF. The CDR3 DNA follows: TGTGCCAGCAGTCCCTTCAGCAGCCTCTATGGCTACACCTTC.

The rearrangement uses TRBV27 and TRBJ1-5; 8 positions match TRBD1. CDR1 is MNHEY, CDR2 SMNVEV, per germline (reference sequence). The CDR3 covers 15 residues. V lost 2 bases and J lost 9; bases outside the gene matches: 9. The CDR3 region is CASSLAGGAVWPQHF. Here the CDR3 DNA reads TGTGCCAGCAGTTTAGCAGGGGGCGCGGTATGGCCCCAGCATTTT.

This sequence joins TRBV6-5 and TRBJ2-7; 10 nucleotides agree with TRBD1. There are 14 residues in the CDR3. Germline CDR1 and CDR2: MNHEY and SVGAGI. The trim removed 6 bases at V and 5 bases at J, leaving 7 bases unmatched. The CDR3 region is CASRAGQGDNEQYV. The DNA of the CDR3 is TGTGCCAGCAGGGCTGGACAGGGGGACAACGAGCAGTACGTC.

With regard to this clone: This is likely a read error, given that the CDR3 carries no conserved phenylalanine or tryptophan at its end. It is unclear where the CDR3 begins or ends on the DNA, so no DNA is shown, and the CDR3 is as TCRdb lists it. This chain links TRBV6-1 with TRBJ2-3; the DNA was not used to check the table's D call, TRBD1. Germline V gene sequence: CDR1 MNHNS, CDR2 SASEGT. The CDR3 spans 13 residues, counting both ends. The CDR3 loop is CASSEQFGDRGYI.

The chain employs TRBV4-1 and TRBJ1-1; TRBD1 might be the D (5 bases). Germline CDR1 MGHRA, CDR2 YSYEKL. CDR3 length equals 13 residues. V dropped 3 bases and J dropped 6 bases, with 11 bases sitting between them. CDR3 sequence reads: CASSQGLGAEAFF. As DNA, the CDR3 is TGCGCCAGCAGCCAGGGGTTAGGGGCTGAAGCTTTCTTT.

In this sample, this clone turned up a few times. The chain combines TRBV19 with TRBJ2-2; 7 bases match TRBD2. Looked up from germline, CDR1 is LNHDA and CDR2 is SQIVND (reference sequence). Trimming cost V 11 bases and J 3 bases; bases outside gene matches: 9. CDR3 size: 14 residues. CDR3 sequence: CASKSRGDTGELFF. CDR3 in DNA: TGTGCCTCCAAAAGTCGGGGGGACACCGGGGAGCTGTTTTTT.

The chain couples TRBV6-1 to TRBJ1-6, with 7 positions matching TRBD1. The CDR3 has 18 amino acids. Germline V CDR1 and CDR2: MNHNS, SASEGT. The J segment lost 0 bases and the V segment lost 2 bases, leaving 7 bases of the junction unmatched. As DNA, the CDR3 is TGTGCCAGCAGTGAATTGAACAGGGGAAGCTCCTATAATTCACCCCTCCACTTT. Its translation is CASSELNRGSSYNSPLHF.

The CDR3 loop is CASSPAPVDYGYTF. Here the CDR3 DNA reads TGTGCCAGCAGCCCCGCCCCGGTCGACTATGGCTACACCTTC. The rearrangement joins TRBV11-1 to TRBJ1-2, with D hard to call. The V end was cut by 5 bases, the J end by 3 bases, with 13 bases between. This CDR3 is built from 14 residues. The germline V gene encodes CDR1 SGHAT and CDR2 FQDESV (reference sequence).

This sequence joins TRBV30 and TRBJ1-1; TRBD1 aligns across 8 bases. The CDR3 consists of 14 residues. Unmatched junction bases numbered 8, after V lost 3 bases and J lost 5 bases. Looked up from germline, CDR1 is GTSNPN and CDR2 is SVGIG (reference sequence). CDR3 region: CAWSLRDRLTEAFF. CDR3 coding DNA: TGTGCCTGGAGCCTCCGGGACAGGTTAACTGAAGCTTTCTTT.

The chain joins TRBV30 to TRBJ2-2; 8 bases match TRBD2. This CDR3 region has 14 residues. Unmatched junction bases numbered 7, after V lost 3 bases and J lost 7 bases. Germline V CDR1 and CDR2: GTSNPN, SVGIG (reference sequence). The CDR3 coding sequence is TGTGCCTGGAGCGTGGTCGGGGGGGGCGGGGAGCTGTTTTTT. Encoded protein: CAWSVVGGGGELFF.

This chain links TRBV2 with TRBJ2-5, with TRBD1 identical over 8 bases. J gave up 4 bases and V 11 bases, and 9 bases lay outside the gene matches. The CDR3 runs to 13 residues. Germline CDR1 SNHLY, CDR2 FYNNEI. This CDR3 is CASGGQERETQYF. In DNA form, the CDR3 reads TGTGCCTCAGGGGGACAGGAGAGAGAGACCCAGTACTTC.

The rearrangement joins TRBV5-4 to TRBJ1-2; 7 nucleotides line up with TRBD1. The germline V gene has CDR1 SGHNT and CDR2 YYREEE (reference sequence). This CDR3 has 15 amino acids. V lost 4 bases, J lost 2 bases, and 8 bases stayed unmatched. DNA for the CDR3: TGTGCCAGCAGCCCTGGGGGACAGCCGAACTATGGCTACACCTTC. Its translation: CASSPGGQPNYGYTF.

This clone was detected a few times. V usage is TRBV19 and J usage is TRBJ1-5, with a possible D match to TRBD1 (5 bases). In germline, CDR1 is LNHDA, CDR2 SQIVND (reference sequence). This CDR3 is 16 amino acids long. Trimming stripped 0 bases from V and 3 bases from J, with 12 bases between. The CDR3 sequence: CASSIETVTYNQPQHF. CDR3 sequence (DNA): TGTGCCAGTAGTATAGAGACAGTCACTTACAATCAGCCCCAGCATTTT.

The gene calls are TRBV5-1 and TRBJ2-7, with D maybe TRBD1 (5 bases). CDR1 is SGHRS, CDR2 YFSETQ, per germline. There are 15 residues in the CDR3. Trimming took off 1 base at V and 4 bases at J, with 15 bases between the two ends. CDR3 in DNA: TGCGCCAGCAGCTTGATGTCTGGACAAGAGTACGAGCAGTACTTC. Protein sequence: CASSLMSGQEYEQYF.

In DNA, the CDR3 is TGTGCCAGCAGCGTAAGACAGGGGAGCTCCTACGAGCAGTACGTC. Translated, it gives CASSVRQGSSYEQYV. This chain uses TRBV5-6 with TRBJ2-7, with 8 bases fitting TRBD1. CDR1 and CDR2 (germline): SGHDT, YYEEEE. V was pared by 4 bases and J by 0 bases, with 6 bases of the junction left unmatched. This CDR3 is 15 amino acids long.

The chain has TRBV7-6 and TRBJ2-7; 7 bases map to TRBD1. V shed 6 bases and J 2 bases; nucleotides not matched to a gene: 7. The CDR3 consists of 14 residues. Germline V CDR1 and CDR2: SGHVS, FNYEAQ. CDR3 amino acids: CASSSEQGTYEQYF. CDR3 nucleotides: TGTGCCAGCAGTTCGGAACAGGGGACCTACGAGCAGTACTTC.

The chain is built from TRBV11-3 and TRBJ2-2, with 8 bases lining up with TRBD1. CDR3 length: 15 amino acids. Germline CDR1 is SGHNT and CDR2 is YENEEA. The V gene end was trimmed by 6 bases and the J gene end by 2 bases; junction bases not matched to a gene: 5. DNA of the CDR3: TGTGCCAGCAGTTCCACAGGGGGAAACACCGGGGAGCTGTTTTTT. Its translation: CASSSTGGNTGELFF.

The chain links TRBV7-9 to TRBJ1-2; tentative D call: TRBD1 (5 bases). The CDR3 extends over 15 amino acids. V lost 1 base and J 8 bases, leaving 17 bases between the germline ends. CDR1 is SEHNR and CDR2 is FQNEAQ in the germline V gene (reference sequence). The CDR3 spells CASSLGASDGDGYTF. The CDR3 DNA sequence: TGTGCCAGCAGCTTAGGGGCTAGTGATGGGGACGGCTACACCTTC. The whole variable domain, filled in from reference TRBV7-9 and TRBJ1-2, reads DTGVSQNPRHKITKRGQNVTFRCDPISEHNRLYWYRQTLGQGPEFLTYFQNEAQLEKSRLLSDRFSAERPKGSFSTLEIQRTEQGDSAMYLCASSLGASDGDGYTFGSGTRLTVV.

This chain links TRBV19 with TRBJ2-3; a weak D match, TRBD2 (5 bases). The germline gives CDR1 LNHDA, CDR2 SQIVND (reference sequence). The length of the CDR3 is 15 residues. Trimming cost V 3 bases and J 6 bases, with 16 bases left between them. CDR3 bases: TGTGCCAGTAGTATTGGTGGCCAGCGGCGGGATACGCAGTATTTT. Its protein is CASSIGGQRRDTQYF.

The V gene is TRBV6-4, the J gene TRBJ1-1; TRBD1 agrees at 7 bases. CDR1 MRHNA and CDR2 SNTAGT come from the germline V gene. The CDR3 runs to 13 residues. The junction had 8 bases not matched to a gene; V was cut back by 2 bases and J by 11 bases. CDR3 sequence (DNA): TGTGCCAGCAGTGACAACCGGGACAGACGGGCTTTCTTT. Its translation is CASSDNRDRRAFF.

The V and J genes are TRBV30 and TRBJ2-1; maybe TRBD2 (6 bases). Trimming shortened V by 2 bases and J by 8 bases, and 16 bases separated the two germline ends. Germline CDR1 is GTSNPN and CDR2 is SVGIG (reference sequence). The CDR3 length is 14 residues. For the CDR3, the DNA is TGTGCCTGGAGTTTAAACTGGGACTCGGATGAGCAGTTCTTC. The encoded protein is CAWSLNWDSDEQFF. Looking up the rest from reference TRBV30 and TRBJ2-1 gives the full variable domain: SQTIHQWPATLVQPVGSPLSLECTVEGTSNPNLYWYRQAAGRGLQLLFYSVGIGQISSEVPQNLSASRPQDRQFILSSKKLLLSDSGFYLCAWSLNWDSDEQFFGPGTRLTVL.

The rearrangement links TRBV7-6 to TRBJ2-1; TRBD2 agrees at 11 bases. The CDR3 covers 16 residues. The V gene's germline CDR1 is SGHVS and CDR2 FNYEAQ. Germline trimming cut 4 bases from V and 5 bases from J; bases unmatched to any gene: 7. As DNA, the CDR3 is TGTGCCAGCAGCTCCGGGCCGGGACTAGCGGACAATGAGCAGTTCTTC. This sequence encodes CASSSGPGLADNEQFF.

The chain recombines TRBV19 with TRBJ2-2; 7 positions match TRBD1. Germline assignment: CDR1 LNHDA and CDR2 SQIVND (reference sequence). V lost 7 bases to trimming and J lost 3 bases; unmatched junction nucleotides: 11. This CDR3 is 16 amino acids long. The CDR3 DNA reads as TGTGCCAGTAACCCCCCACAGGGGACCTACACCGGGGAGCTGTTTTTT. The encoded protein is CASNPPQGTYTGELFF.